One and the same sample provided the 10 T cell receptor beta chains below, sequenced in a study of early T cells in non-severe SARS-CoV-2 infection. MiXCR was run by TCRdb on the 5' RACE reads, yielding one entry per CDR3 protein. The sample includes tens of thousands of distinct CDR3 sequences, less than 15% of them seen just once. Sequencing input: whole blood. These receptors came from an adult who was a healthcare worker with PCR-confirmed SARS-CoV-2 infection or an uninfected control (not recorded which).

V usage is TRBV12-3 or TRBV12-4 and J usage is TRBJ1-2, with 12 bases aligning to TRBD1. V shed 6 bases and J 6 bases; nucleotides not matched to a gene: 11. This CDR3 is built from 16 residues. The CDR3 is CASSPAPGTGGNGYTF. The DNA of the CDR3 is TGTGCCAGCAGCCCTGCCCCGGGGACAGGGGGCAATGGCTACACCTTC.

The chain is built from TRBV18 and TRBJ2-7; D may be TRBD1 (6 bases). The V end was cut by 4 bases, the J end by 5 bases, with 21 bases between. The CDR3 totals 16 residues. Germline V gene lookup returns CDR1 KGHSH and CDR2 LQKENI. The CDR3 DNA is TGTGCCAGCTCACGAACAGCCGGGACAAGTAACGACGAGCAGTACTTC. Protein sequence: CASSRTAGTSNDEQYF.

A few counts support this clonotype. The CDR3 DNA sequence: TGTGCCAGCAGCCCGCAGGACAGCCCTTCTGGGGCCAACGTCCTGACTTTC. Amino acid sequence: CASSPQDSPSGANVLTF. V gene TRBV7-2 combines with J gene TRBJ2-6; a weak D match, TRBD1 (6 bases). Trimming pared 5 bases from V and 1 base from J, leaving 15 bases between. The germline V gene has CDR1 SGHTA and CDR2 FQGNSA. CDR3 length: 17 residues.

The V call is TRBV4-2, the J call TRBJ2-7, with D unresolved. Germline loops: CDR1 LGHNA, CDR2 YNFKEQ. The CDR3 loop spans 18 amino acids. With 0 bases removed from V and 0 bases from J, the gap between germline ends came to 18 bases. Here the CDR3 reads CASSQDFAPDMSSYEQYF. The CDR3, as DNA: TGTGCCAGCAGCCAAGATTTCGCCCCCGACATGAGCTCCTACGAGCAGTACTTC.

CDR3 nucleotides: TGTGCCAGCAGCCCGACAGGACATGAAGCTTTCTTT. This encodes CASSPTGHEAFF. The rearrangement links TRBV11-1 to TRBJ1-1; D may be TRBD1 (6 bases). Trimming took off 5 bases at V and 7 bases at J, with 11 bases between the two ends. The CDR3 spans 12 residues. The germline V gene has CDR1 SGHAT and CDR2 FQDESV (reference sequence).

This clonotype was seen many times. V is TRBV12-3 or TRBV12-4 and J is TRBJ1-3; D not certain. V gave up 3 bases and J gave up 0 bases, with 3 bases separating them. CDR3 length: 13 residues. The CDR3 DNA reads TGTGCCAGCAGTTTCACCTCTGGAAACACCATATATTTT. This encodes CASSFTSGNTIYF.

This clonotype was detected a few times. This rearrangement joins TRBV5-1 to TRBJ2-3; 7 nucleotides align to TRBD2. V trimming: 4 bases; J trimming: 2 bases; junction bases outside the gene matches: 7. Germline V gene lookup returns CDR1 SGHRS and CDR2 YFSETQ. This CDR3 comprises 15 residues. CDR3 in DNA: TGCGCCAGCAGCACGGGACTACCCCCCACAGATACGCAGTATTTT. It yields the protein CASSTGLPPTDTQYF.

This clonotype has a count of ten or more. The V gene is TRBV18, the J gene TRBJ1-3; no reliable D call. Germline values: CDR1 KGHSH, CDR2 LQKENI. Deletions cut 0 bases from V and 4 bases from J, with 13 bases between. This CDR3 contains 16 residues. CDR3 in DNA: TGTGCCAGCTCACCACCGAGAGGGAGTGCGGGAAACACCATATATTTT. Its protein is CASSPPRGSAGNTIYF.

This clonotype was seen only a few times. The rearrangement uses TRBV29-1 and TRBJ2-1; the D is unclear. CDR1 and CDR2 (germline): SQVTM, ANQGSEA. Trimming pared 1 base from V and 1 base from J, leaving 8 bases between. The CDR3 covers 14 residues. As DNA, the CDR3 is TGCAGCGTTGAAGGGGATAGGTCCTACAATGAGCAGTTCTTC. Translating gives CSVEGDRSYNEQFF.

This clonotype turned up a few times. The chain combines TRBV10-3 with TRBJ1-3; no clear D gene. The CDR3 is 16 amino acids. Germline CDR1 is ENHRY and CDR2 is SYGVKD. V was trimmed by 2 bases and J by 0 bases, leaving 11 bases between them. The CDR3 region is CAISEGHSSSGNTIYF. In DNA form, the CDR3 reads TGTGCCATCAGTGAGGGGCACAGTTCCTCTGGAAACACCATATATTTT.